This T cell receptor (beta chain) comes out of a study of cytomegalovirus exposure and HLA in healthy donors. Study-level findings and limits: Overall, approximately 150 TCR beta chains were annotated as cytomegalovirus-associated. Later analysis associated a missense DCLRE1C variant with TCR beta V- and J-gene trimming.

CDR1 MNHNY and CDR2 SVGAGI come from the germline V gene (reference sequence). The trim removed 6 bases at V and 9 bases at J, leaving 9 bases unmatched. The CDR3 length is 14 residues. The primer mix had 60 Vbeta and 13 Jbeta primers. This table comes from immunoSEQ multiplex PCR, and its TCRdb copy is limited to in-frame clones, with some not included. There are about 98,000 clones in the sample; roughly four fifths occur only once, and 7% to 9% lies in the top ten. With regard to this clone: What it binds is not known.

The chain uses TRBV6-6 and TRBJ2-1; 9 nucleotides line up with TRBD2. The TCR comes from a human donor in good health. The sequenced sample consisted of PBMCs. The CDR3 bases are TGTGCCAGCAGCCCGGGGGCGGGAGGGGGTGAGCAGTTCTTC. Translation gives CASSPGAGGGEQFF.